This T cell receptor (beta chain) came from a study of blood T cell repertoires in COVID-19. Study information: The United States, Italy and Spain supplied acute and convalescent COVID-19 samples. The analysed material was cDNA or gDNA that came from T cells, B-cell-depleted T cells, or PBMCs.

Germline-derived CDR1 and CDR2 are SEHNR and FQNEAQ (reference sequence). Trimming took 5 bases from V and 8 from J; bases not matched to a gene: 9. This CDR3 region has 14 residues. Authors' methods: By means of reference gene primer amplification, nucleated cell counts were estimated. Assay used: immunoSEQ multiplex PCR; TCRdb lists only in-frame clones, some missing. V and J calls and clone size are copied from that table; D and trimming were computed from the DNA. This sample has more than 200,000 clones, with 70% to 90% found just once. The sequence was collected from a man between 50 and 59 years old with acute or convalescent COVID-19. The sequenced sample consisted of peripheral blood. This sequence joins TRBV7-9 and TRBJ2-1; 7 nucleotides agree with TRBD1. The CDR3 DNA sequence: TGTGCCAGCAGCCCGACACAGGGGTGGGATGAGCAGTTCTTC. Amino acid sequence: CASSPTQGWDEQFF.